This T cell receptor (beta chain) originates from a study of blood T cell repertoires in COVID-19. Study summary: Spain, Italy and the United States supplied samples that represented acute and convalescent COVID-19. T cells, B-cell-depleted T cells, or PBMCs provided the cDNA or gDNA that served as material.

With 4 bases clipped from V and 0 bases from J, the junction kept 18 bases outside the gene matches. The germline V gene has CDR1 SGHRS and CDR2 YFSETQ. The CDR3 covers 20 residues. Assay used: immunoSEQ multiplex PCR; TCRdb lists only in-frame clones, some missing. The sample holds over 70,000 clones; less than 95% are singletons and the top ten take about 2.3%. This clone was counted a few times. The chain carries TRBV5-1 and TRBJ1-2; 10 nucleotides match TRBD1. This TCR derives from a human donor with active COVID-19. The donor label of this sample is uncertain. Sequenced sample: peripheral blood. CDR3 residues: CASSPGQGGTGALPNYGYTF. The CDR3 DNA sequence: TGCGCCAGCAGCCCCGGACAGGGAGGGACAGGGGCTCTCCCTAACTATGGCTACACCTTC.